This T cell receptor (beta chain) was recorded in a study of control samples from healthy donors and cancer patients. The data were produced by immunoSEQ multiplex PCR, yet TCRdb's version contains in-frame clones alone and is incomplete. The sample includes fewer than 200,000 clones. The V gene lost 4 bases and the J gene lost 9 bases, with 12 bases spanning the gap. The CDR3 covers 12 residues. Germline-derived CDR1 and CDR2 are KGHSH and LQKENI. The chain couples TRBV18 to TRBJ1-2; D is uncertain. Material: blood. The TCR comes from a woman aged 25 to 39 in good health. CDR3 coding DNA: TGTGCCAGCTCACGGCAACAAAGGAGCTACACCTTC. Residues: CASSRQQRSYTF.